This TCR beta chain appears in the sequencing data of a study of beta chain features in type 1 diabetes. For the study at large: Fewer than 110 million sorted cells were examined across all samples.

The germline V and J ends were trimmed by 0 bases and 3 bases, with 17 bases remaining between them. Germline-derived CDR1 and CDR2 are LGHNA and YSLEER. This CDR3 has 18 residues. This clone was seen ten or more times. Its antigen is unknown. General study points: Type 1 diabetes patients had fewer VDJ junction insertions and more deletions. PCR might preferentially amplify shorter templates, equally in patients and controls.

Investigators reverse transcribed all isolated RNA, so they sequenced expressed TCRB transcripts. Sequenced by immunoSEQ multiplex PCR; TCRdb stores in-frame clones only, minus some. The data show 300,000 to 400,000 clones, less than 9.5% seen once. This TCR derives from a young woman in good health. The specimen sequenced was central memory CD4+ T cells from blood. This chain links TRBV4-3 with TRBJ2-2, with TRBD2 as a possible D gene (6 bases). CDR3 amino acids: CASSQDPLSGSDTGELFF. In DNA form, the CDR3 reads TGCGCCAGCAGCCAAGACCCACTAAGCGGGTCGGACACCGGGGAGCTGTTTTTT.